This TCR beta chain was sequenced for a study of shared clonotypes between healthy human individuals. Study-wide context: Each donor contributed plates that comprised three CD4 naive, three CD4 memory, two CD8 naive and one CD8 memory. General observations from the study: Rarefaction gave evidence that sorted-subset sequencing remained incomplete despite large depth.

About this clone itself: Its antigen is not known.

The table came from immunoSEQ multiplex PCR; TCRdb's copy has only in-frame clones and leaves some out. This repertoire shows around 2.1 million clones, about 93% found once; its top ten account for 1.5% to 2%. Naive-designated CD8 cells lacked CD45RO, were positively enriched for CCR7, and omitted terminally differentiated effector memory CD45RA+ cells. This CDR3 is built from 14 residues. J was trimmed by 7 bases and V by 1 base; bases with no gene match: 4. From germline, CDR1 is SGHVS and CDR2 FQNEAQ. Sequenced input: naive CD8+ T cells from PBMCs. The V gene is TRBV7-8, the J gene TRBJ1-5; TRBD1 aligns across 7 bases. The receptor comes from a man younger than 30 in good health. Some clones in this sample may be carry-over from other donors' samples. CDR3 DNA: TGTGCCAGCAGCTTAGGAGGGGGCCGGCAGCCCCAGCATTTT. Translated, it gives CASSLGGGRQPQHF.